This TCR beta chain appears in the sequencing data of a study of T cells in Graves' hyperthyroidism and ophthalmopathy. Researchers took RNA transcripts and amplified the TCR beta CDR3 regions from them. HTBI primers were the set used in a first-round RT-PCR of the TCR CDR3. One entry per CDR3 protein results from TCRdb running MiXCR on the multiplex PCR reads. The sample carries hundreds of thousands of distinct CDR3 sequences, 15% recorded once. The length of the CDR3 is 19 residues. Germline V gives CDR1 SGHKS, CDR2 YYEKEE (reference sequence). The V gene end was trimmed by 0 bases and the J gene end by 4 bases; junction bases not matched to a gene: 19. Patients between 18 and 65 years old had hyperthyroidism, newly diagnosed and lasting under 2 months.

The TCR comes from a woman aged 25 to 39 with Graves' hyperthyroidism. The sample comprised blood. This chain connects TRBV5-5 to TRBJ2-7; 7 nucleotides line up with TRBD2. CDR3 region: CASSLETSSLDTELYEQYF. CDR3 DNA: TGTGCCAGCAGCTTGGAGACTAGCTCTTTGGATACCGAACTATACGAGCAGTACTTC.